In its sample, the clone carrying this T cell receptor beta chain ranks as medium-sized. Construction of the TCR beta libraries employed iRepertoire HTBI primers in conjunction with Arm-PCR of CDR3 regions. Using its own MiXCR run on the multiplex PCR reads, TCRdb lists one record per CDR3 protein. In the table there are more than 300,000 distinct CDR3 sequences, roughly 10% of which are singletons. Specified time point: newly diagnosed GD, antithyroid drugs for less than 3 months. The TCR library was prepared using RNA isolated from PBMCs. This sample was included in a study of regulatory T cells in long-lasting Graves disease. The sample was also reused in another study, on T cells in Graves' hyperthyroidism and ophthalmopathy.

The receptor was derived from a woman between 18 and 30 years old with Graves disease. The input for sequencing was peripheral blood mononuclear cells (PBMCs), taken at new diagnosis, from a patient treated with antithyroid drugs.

CDR3 nucleotides: TGTGCCAGCAGTCCTACAGGGGACTATAATTCACCCCTCCACTTT. This translates into CASSPTGDYNSPLHF. The chain is built from TRBV2 and TRBJ1-6; TRBD1 matches at 7 bases. The CDR3 contains 15 residues. Germline CDR1 and CDR2: SNHLY and FYNNEI. V lost 5 bases, J lost 3 bases, and 4 bases stayed unmatched.